This T cell receptor beta chain came from a study of cytomegalovirus exposure and HLA in healthy donors. Remarks on this clone: Its antigen is as yet unknown.

The PCR ran on 60 Vbeta and 13 Jbeta primers. Here immunoSEQ multiplex PCR was the method, and the copy in TCRdb shows in-frame clones only, minus some. The sample lists about 81,000 clones; about three quarters were seen once. General study points: The analysis excluded some indistinguishable V segments, including TRBV6-2 and TRBV6-3. When the data were analyzed later, several of the most significant clusters appeared to be linked to common viral pathogens. Despite most TCR sequences being rare, some public TCRs occurred in many donors. The study carried out a later analysis of TCR beta sequences. It associated roughly 17,000 of them with specific HLA alleles at a false discovery rate of 0.05.

Germline V gene lookup returns CDR1 SGHVS and CDR2 FQNEAQ. The CDR3 runs 12 residues. The V segment lost 5 bases and the J segment 13 bases; nucleotides outside the gene matches: 10. Material for sequencing was PBMCs. The chain carries TRBV7-8 and TRBJ1-2; 7 positions match TRBD1. The source is a man in his fifties or sixties in good health and CMV-seropositive. CDR3 residues: CASSPRTGPGTF. The CDR3, as DNA: TGTGCCAGCAGCCCTAGGACAGGCCCCGGCACCTTC.